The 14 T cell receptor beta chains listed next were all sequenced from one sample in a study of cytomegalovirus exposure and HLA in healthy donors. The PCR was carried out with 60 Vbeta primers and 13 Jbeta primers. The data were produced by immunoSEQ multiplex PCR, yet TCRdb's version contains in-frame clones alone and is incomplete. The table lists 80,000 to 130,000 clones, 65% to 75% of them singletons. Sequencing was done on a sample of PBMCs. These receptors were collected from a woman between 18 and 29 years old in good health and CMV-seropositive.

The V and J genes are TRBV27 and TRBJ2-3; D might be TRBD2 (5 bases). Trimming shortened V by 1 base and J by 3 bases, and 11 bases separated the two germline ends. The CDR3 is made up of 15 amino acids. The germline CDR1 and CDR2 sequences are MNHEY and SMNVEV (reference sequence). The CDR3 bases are TGTGCCAGCAGTTTATACGGGGATCGTACAGATACGCAGTATTTT. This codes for CASSLYGDRTDTQYF.

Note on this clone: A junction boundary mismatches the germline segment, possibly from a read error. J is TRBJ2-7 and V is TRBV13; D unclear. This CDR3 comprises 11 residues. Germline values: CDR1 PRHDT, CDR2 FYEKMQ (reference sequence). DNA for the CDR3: TGTGCCAGCAGCACCACAGAACCTCAGGACTTC. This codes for CASSTTEPQDF.

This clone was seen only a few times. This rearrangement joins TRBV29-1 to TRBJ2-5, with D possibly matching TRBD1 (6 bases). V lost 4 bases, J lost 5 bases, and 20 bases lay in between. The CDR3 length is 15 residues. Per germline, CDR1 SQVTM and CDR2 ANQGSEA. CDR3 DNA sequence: TGCAGCGTTGGCCGCCTGGGGGCGGGCGGGGAGACCCAGTACTTC. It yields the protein CSVGRLGAGGETQYF.

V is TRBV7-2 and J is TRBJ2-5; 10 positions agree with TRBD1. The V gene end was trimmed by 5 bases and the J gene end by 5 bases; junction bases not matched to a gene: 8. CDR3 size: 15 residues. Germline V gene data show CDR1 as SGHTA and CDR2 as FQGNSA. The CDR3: CASSQGQGGRETQYF. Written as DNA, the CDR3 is TGTGCCAGCAGCCAAGGACAGGGGGGCAGGGAGACCCAGTACTTC.

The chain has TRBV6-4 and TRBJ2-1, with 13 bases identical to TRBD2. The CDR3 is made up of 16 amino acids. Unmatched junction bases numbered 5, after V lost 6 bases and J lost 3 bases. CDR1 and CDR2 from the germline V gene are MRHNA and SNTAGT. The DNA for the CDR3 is TGTGCCAGCAGCCAACTAGCGGGAGGGGGCTACAATGAGCAGTTCTTC. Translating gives CASSQLAGGGYNEQFF.

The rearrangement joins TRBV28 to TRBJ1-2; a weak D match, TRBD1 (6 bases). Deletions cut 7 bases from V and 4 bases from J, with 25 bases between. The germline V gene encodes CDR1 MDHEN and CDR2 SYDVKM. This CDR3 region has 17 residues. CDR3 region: CASTIPGGGFSFYGYTF. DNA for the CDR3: TGTGCCAGCACCATCCCGGGGGGCGGTTTCTCCTTCTATGGCTACACCTTC.

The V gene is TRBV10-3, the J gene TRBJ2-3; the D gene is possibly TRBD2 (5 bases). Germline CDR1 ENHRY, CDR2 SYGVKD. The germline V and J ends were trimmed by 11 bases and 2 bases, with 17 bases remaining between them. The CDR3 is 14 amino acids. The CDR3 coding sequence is TGTGCCTCCCGACTACACGAACACACAGATACGCAGTATTTT. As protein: CASRLHEHTDTQYF.

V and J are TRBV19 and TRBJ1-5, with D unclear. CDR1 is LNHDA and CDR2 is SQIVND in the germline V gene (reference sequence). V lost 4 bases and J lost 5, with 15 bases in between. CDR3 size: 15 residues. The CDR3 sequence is CASSTTRPEHQPQHF. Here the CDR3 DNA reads TGTGCCAGTAGTACTACTAGGCCGGAGCATCAGCCCCAGCATTTT. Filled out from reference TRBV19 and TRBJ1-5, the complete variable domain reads DGGITQSPKYLFRKEGQNVTLSCEQNLNHDAMYWYRQDPGQGLRLIYYSQIVNDFQKGDIAEGYSVSREKKESFPLTVTSAQKNPTAFYLCASSTTRPEHQPQHFGDGTRLSIL.

The CDR3 nucleotides are TGTGCCAGCAGCACACCCCAGGGGTCCTACAATGAGCAGTTCTTC. Encoded protein: CASSTPQGSYNEQFF. The rearrangement joins TRBV7-9 to TRBJ2-1; D is perhaps TRBD1 (6 bases). V was shortened by 5 bases and J by 1 base, with 12 bases between the two germline ends. The CDR3 length is 15 residues. Germline CDR1 is SEHNR and CDR2 is FQNEAQ (reference sequence).

The DNA of the CDR3 is TGCGCCAGCAGCACACCAGCGTGGGGGACAGGGAACACTGAAGCTTTCTTT. The encoded protein is CASSTPAWGTGNTEAFF. This chain uses TRBV5-1 with TRBJ1-1; 8 bases line up with TRBD1. The CDR3 length is 17 residues. Trimming at V came to 4 bases and at J to 1 base, leaving 12 bases not matched to a gene. From germline, CDR1 is SGHRS and CDR2 YFSETQ.

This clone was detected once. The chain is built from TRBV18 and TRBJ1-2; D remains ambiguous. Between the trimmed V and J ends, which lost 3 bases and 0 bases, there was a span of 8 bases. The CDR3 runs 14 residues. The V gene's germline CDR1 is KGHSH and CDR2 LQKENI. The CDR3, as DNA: TGTGCCAGCTCACCGCGGGAAGCTAACTATGGCTACACCTTC. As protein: CASSPREANYGYTF.

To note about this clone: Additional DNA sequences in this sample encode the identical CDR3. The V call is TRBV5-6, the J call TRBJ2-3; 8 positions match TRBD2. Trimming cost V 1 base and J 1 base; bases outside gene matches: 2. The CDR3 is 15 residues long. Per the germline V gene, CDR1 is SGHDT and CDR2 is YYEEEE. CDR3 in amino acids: CASSLKAGGTDTQYF. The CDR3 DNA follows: TGTGCCAGCAGCTTGAAAGCGGGGGGCACAGATACGCAGTATTTT.

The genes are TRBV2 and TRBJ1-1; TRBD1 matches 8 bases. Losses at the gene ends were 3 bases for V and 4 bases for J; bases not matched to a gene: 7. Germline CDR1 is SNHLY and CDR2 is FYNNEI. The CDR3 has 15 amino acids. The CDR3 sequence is CASSERQGAGTEAFF. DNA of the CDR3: TGTGCCAGCAGTGAGAGGCAGGGGGCAGGCACTGAAGCTTTCTTT.

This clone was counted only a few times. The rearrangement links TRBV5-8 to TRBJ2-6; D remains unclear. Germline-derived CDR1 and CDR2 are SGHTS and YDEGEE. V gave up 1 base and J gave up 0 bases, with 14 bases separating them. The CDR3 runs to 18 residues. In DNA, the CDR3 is TGTGCCAGCAGCTTGAATACAGACCTTAGCTCTGGGGCCAACGTCCTGACTTTC. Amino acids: CASSLNTDLSSGANVLTF.